The rows below give T cell receptor beta chains drawn from one sample of a study of cytomegalovirus exposure and HLA in healthy donors. Profiling relied on immunoSEQ multiplex PCR, and the TCRdb table lists in-frame clones only, not all of them. The sample has roughly 160,000 clones; 77% are singletons. What was sequenced was PBMCs. The source is a woman in her 30s in good health and CMV-seronegative. Both conserved end residues are part of each CDR3. Fields, in order: D gene, V gene, J gene, clone size, CDR3 protein, CDR3 DNA. D genes are given only for firm matches. Some rows mark clone size as missing; the rest say once, few, many or name a class of expanded clone.

-	TRBV18	TRBJ1-1	-	CASSLTRVYNTEAFF	TGTGCCAGCTCACTAACTAGGGTTTACAACACTGAAGCTTTCTTT
-	TRBV11-2	TRBJ2-3	few	CASSLEGAGSTDTQYF	TGTGCCAGCAGCTTAGAAGGGGCGGGGAGCACAGATACGCAGTATTTT
-	TRBV5-6	TRBJ2-7	-	CASSFGGGLYEQYF	TGTGCCAGCAGCTTCGGAGGGGGACTATACGAGCAGTACTTC
-	TRBV20-1	TRBJ1-2	few	CSASGGTGYTF	TGCAGTGCTAGTGGGGGGACCGGGTACACCTTC
-	TRBV11-2	TRBJ2-2	-	CASRPPTATGELFF	TGTGCCAGCAGACCCCCCACAGCAACCGGGGAGCTGTTTTTT
-	TRBV7-6	TRBJ2-1	once	CASSSDYYNEQFF	TGTGCCAGCAGCTCGGACTACTACAATGAGCAGTTCTTC
-	TRBV11-2	TRBJ2-7	-	CASSLGSSYEQYF	TGTGCCAGCAGCTTAGGCTCCAGCTACGAGCAGTACTTC
TRBD1	TRBV4-3	TRBJ1-4	few	CASSQESWGQGFEKLFF	TGCGCCAGCAGCCAAGAATCTTGGGGACAGGGATTTGAAAAACTGTTTTTT
TRBD1	TRBV29-1	TRBJ1-2	-	CSVFSGQGDGYPF	TGCAGCGTTTTTTCCGGACAGGGGGATGGCTACCCCTTC
-	TRBV6-1	TRBJ1-4	-	CASSDPGLGGKLFF	TGTGCCAGCAGTGACCCTGGGCTGGGAGGAAAACTGTTTTTT
TRBD1	TRBV27	TRBJ1-1	few	CASRTPAGDRGMTEAFF	TGTGCCAGCAGGACTCCCGCCGGGGACAGGGGGATGACTGAAGCTTTCTTT
-	TRBV29-1	TRBJ2-7	-	CSVRQSSYEQYF	TGCAGCGTTAGACAGAGCTCCTACGAGCAGTACTTC
-	TRBV18	TRBJ1-2	-	CASSPMGEQYGYTF	TGTGCCAGCTCACCAATGGGAGAGCAATATGGCTACACCTTC
-	TRBV5-1	TRBJ2-7	-	CASSLGNGFRDEQYF	TGCGCCAGCAGCTTGGGGAACGGGTTTCGGGACGAGCAGTACTTC
-	TRBV7-2	TRBJ2-2	-	CASSLEFATGELFF	TGTGCCAGCAGCTTAGAGTTCGCAACTGGGGAGCTGTTTTTT
-	TRBV21-1	TRBJ2-7	once	CASRKGAGYEQYF	TGTGCCAGCAGGAAGGGGGCGGGATACGAGCAGTACTTC
-	TRBV19	TRBJ2-7	once	CAGSIGKSGAGYEQYF	TGTGCCGGTAGTATCGGTAAATCAGGGGCAGGCTACGAGCAGTACTTC
-	TRBV9	TRBJ1-4	-	CASSAGAGINEKLFF	TGTGCCAGCAGCGCTGGGGCAGGAATTAATGAAAAACTGTTTTTT
TRBD2	TRBV5-1	TRBJ2-1	once	CASSATLAGGPNEQFF	TGCGCCAGCAGCGCCACCCTAGCGGGGGGGCCCAATGAGCAGTTCTTC
TRBD1	TRBV27	TRBJ1-5	-	CASRLLDRGDNQPQHF	TGTGCCAGCAGACTACTTGACAGGGGGGACAATCAGCCCCAGCATTTT
TRBD2	TRBV5-1	TRBJ2-2	once	CASSPGLADNTGELFF	TGCGCCAGCAGCCCGGGACTAGCGGACAACACCGGGGAGCTGTTTTTT
-	TRBV4-3	TRBJ2-2	-	CASSPGVMNTGELFF	TGCGCCAGCAGCCCGGGGGTAATGAACACCGGGGAGCTGTTTTTT
-	TRBV4-2	TRBJ2-3	-	CASSQETSSIDTQYF	TGTGCCAGCAGCCAAGAGACTAGTAGTATAGATACGCAGTATTTT
TRBD2	TRBV4-1	TRBJ2-7	-	CASSQGTSGSMYEQYF	TGCGCCAGCAGCCAAGGGACTAGCGGGAGTATGTACGAGCAGTACTTC
TRBD1	TRBV9	TRBJ2-1	-	CASSVGRGQSEQFF	TGTGCCAGCAGCGTCGGCAGGGGGCAAAGTGAGCAGTTCTTC
-	TRBV10-3	TRBJ1-1	-	CAISESARTNTEAFF	TGTGCCATCAGTGAGTCGGCCAGAACAAACACTGAAGCTTTCTTT
-	TRBV27	TRBJ1-5	-	CASSKQGNGNQPQHF	TGTGCCAGCAGTAAGCAGGGGAACGGCAATCAGCCCCAGCATTTT
TRBD1	TRBV6-5	TRBJ1-4	few	CASSSDRATNEKLFF	TGTGCCAGCAGTTCCGACAGGGCGACTAATGAAAAACTGTTTTTT
-	TRBV20-1	TRBJ2-7	-	CSARGQEQYF	TGCAGTGCTAGGGGCCAAGAGCAGTACTTC
-	TRBV29-1	TRBJ1-4	-	CSVVQGGDEKLFF	TGCAGCGTGGTACAGGGCGGAGATGAAAAACTGTTTTTT
TRBD1	TRBV4-1	TRBJ2-7	-	CASSHPGQGAYEQYF	TGCGCCAGCAGCCACCCGGGACAGGGAGCCTACGAGCAGTACTTC
TRBD1	TRBV29-1	TRBJ2-3	-	CSVGQGADTQYF	TGCAGCGTTGGACAGGGGGCCGATACGCAGTATTTT
-	TRBV6-5	TRBJ2-6	-	CASSQDDTGANVLTF	TGTGCCAGCAGTCAGGATGATACTGGGGCCAACGTCCTGACTTTC
TRBD1	TRBV7-8	TRBJ1-2	-	CASSRGDRGLPRYGYTF	TGTGCCAGCAGCAGAGGGGACAGGGGGCTCCCCCGCTATGGCTACACCTTC
-	TRBV19	TRBJ1-1	-	CASSIVPGGHTEAFF	TGTGCCAGTAGTATAGTTCCGGGGGGGCACACTGAAGCTTTCTTT
TRBD2	TRBV5-6	TRBJ2-7	-	CASSSAVSGGTSYEQYF	TGTGCCAGCAGCTCTGCCGTTAGCGGGGGCACATCCTACGAGCAGTACTTC
TRBD1	TRBV19	TRBJ1-6	-	CASNHRDRGNSPLHF	TGTGCCAGTAACCACCGGGACAGGGGGAATTCACCCCTCCACTTT
TRBD2	TRBV27	TRBJ2-7	-	CASRSSGRADQYF	TGTGCCAGCAGGTCTAGCGGGAGGGCCGATCAGTACTTC
-	TRBV28	TRBJ2-1	-	CASSSRQTGSFNEQFF	TGTGCCAGCAGTTCCCGCCAAACGGGAAGCTTCAATGAGCAGTTCTTC
TRBD2	TRBV6-5	TRBJ2-1	-	CASSYVASGAHNEQFF	TGTGCCAGCAGTTACGTGGCTAGCGGGGCTCACAATGAGCAGTTCTTC
TRBD1	TRBV6-6	TRBJ1-1	-	CASSYGGQGLEAFF	TGTGCCAGCAGTTACGGGGGACAGGGGCTAGAAGCTTTCTTT
-	TRBV11-2	TRBJ1-2	-	CASSRRGGYTF	TGTGCCAGCAGCCGTCGCGGTGGCTACACCTTC
TRBD1	TRBV18	TRBJ2-7	-	CASSPQGQGSNEQYF	TGTGCCAGCTCACCACAGGGACAGGGGTCCAACGAGCAGTACTTC